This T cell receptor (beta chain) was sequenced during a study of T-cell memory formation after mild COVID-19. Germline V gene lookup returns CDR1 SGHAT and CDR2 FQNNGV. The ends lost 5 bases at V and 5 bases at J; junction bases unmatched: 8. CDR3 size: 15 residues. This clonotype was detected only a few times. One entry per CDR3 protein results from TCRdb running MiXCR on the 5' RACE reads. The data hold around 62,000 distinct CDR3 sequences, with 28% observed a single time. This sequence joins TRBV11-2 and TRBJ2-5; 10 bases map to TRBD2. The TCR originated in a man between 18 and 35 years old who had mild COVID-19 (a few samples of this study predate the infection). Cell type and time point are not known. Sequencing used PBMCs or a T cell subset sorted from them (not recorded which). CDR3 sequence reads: CASSRIAGGRETQYF. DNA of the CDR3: TGTGCCAGCAGCCGTATAGCGGGGGGCCGGGAGACCCAGTACTTC.